Listed here is a single T cell receptor (beta chain). Its antigen is currently not known. There are no base qualities to consult, and no much larger clone falls within one base. The sample originates from a study of post-analysis software for immune sequencing data (dated by TCRdb to between 2014 and 2017). General notes on the study: The recorded disease courses included relapsing-remitting, secondary progressive and progressive-relapsing multiple sclerosis, and some patients had no subtype annotation. Patient repertoires were compared against around 10 previously published healthy control repertoires from donors aged roughly 6 to 26 years. A subset of samples was prepared in parallel using single-end sample barcoding, then pooled and co-amplified after Illumina adapter ligation. Findings and caveats that apply to the study as a whole: Compared with controls, multiple sclerosis patients had significantly lower normalized Chao1 diversity, a finding suggesting substantial peripheral T-cell clonal expansion. Significantly higher frequencies in patients than in controls were found for several TRBV segments, including TRBV5-6, TRBV5-1 and TRBV20-1. Direct clustering with F measure showed strong co-clustering of samples prepared in the same batch, prompting a batch-effect correction. The multiple sclerosis patient group was slightly younger than the control group.

To demonstrate the VDJtools post-analysis software, the study profiled TCR beta repertoires from the peripheral blood of around 13 young patients with multiple sclerosis. Multiple sclerosis patients were children and adolescents aged roughly 6 to 17 years. Library generation was performed with PCR. TCRdb records Illumina HiSeq 2500 as the sequencer. Unique molecular identifiers were incorporated into TCR beta cDNA libraries to reduce PCR and sequencing biases. Every 1 to 10 million input T cells yielded 500,000 or so cDNA molecules, meaning each molecule approximated one T cell. Patient libraries were prepared and sequenced with the same protocol used for the earlier healthy control dataset. Samples belonging to the same batch were prepared together, multiplexed and sequenced on a shared HiSeq lane. The authors' pipeline ran thus. MIGEC was used to process the raw barcoded reads, and molecular identifier groups with only a single read were discarded before consensus assembly and CDR3 extraction. Clonotype tables were post-analysed with VDJtools, and diversity was normalized by down-sampling all datasets to the smallest sample size. Repertoire overlap clustering matched CDR3 amino acid but not nucleotide sequences to correct batch-related cross-sample contamination. TCRdb trimmed the raw reads at Q25, called clones with MiXCR and kept productive beta chains. Every distinct CDR3 protein forms one entry, paired with its most common genes and DNA. TCRdb, rather than the study authors, made the V and J calls. This sample has 350,000 to 450,000 distinct CDR3 sequences in its table, and 30% to 45% of those were observed once. The ten largest account for around an eighth of the sample.

According to the germline V gene, CDR1 reads KGHSH and CDR2 reads LQKENI. The CDR3 measures 18 amino acids from cysteine to phenylalanine. Left in the record is the CDR3 DNA by itself, 54 bases read in frame from the first base. Trimming accounts for 6 bases at V and 1 base at J, while the number of junction bases matched to no gene is 15. Sequenced: blood. This TCR was recovered from a girl aged 5-17 years with multiple sclerosis. The chain is made from TRBV18 and TRBJ1-1, with 9 bases in between that match TRBD1. The nucleotides read TGTGCCAGCTCCCCAAACCGGGACAGGGTCGAGGGGAACACTGAAGCTTTCTTT. Translated, this gives CASSPNRDRVEGNTEAFF.